This T cell receptor beta chain was obtained from a study of blood T cell repertoires in COVID-19. Germline CDR1 reads SEHNR; CDR2 reads FQNEAQ (reference sequence). V lost 6 bases, J lost 4 bases, and 6 bases stayed unmatched. The CDR3 length is 15 residues. The data were produced by immunoSEQ multiplex PCR, yet TCRdb's version contains in-frame clones alone and is incomplete. The sample comprises around 220,000 clones, about 80% of which are singletons, and nearly 5% rests with the top ten. This clonotype originated in a woman over 75 with active or convalescent COVID-19. Material: peripheral blood. The J gene is TRBJ2-5, the V gene TRBV7-9; 12 bases fit TRBD2. Here the CDR3 reads CASSLGLAGSETQYF. The CDR3 DNA follows: TGTGCCAGCAGTCTAGGACTAGCGGGATCAGAGACCCAGTACTTC.